This T cell receptor beta chain was observed in a study of blood T cells in healthy people across ages. Primed by a sample-barcoded 5' primer and a J-beta primer mix, a second PCR proceeded for about 7 to 11 cycles. TCRdb re-called the 5' RACE reads through MiXCR, storing one row per CDR3 protein. Among roughly 410,000 distinct CDR3 sequences, about 55% were seen once, and the ten largest hold around 49%. Germline V gives CDR1 KGHDR, CDR2 SFDVKD. CDR3 size: 18 residues. Turning to this clonotype: At one boundary the junction diverges from the germline segment, which might be a read error.

Specimen: blood. The rearrangement uses TRBV24-1 and TRBJ1-2, with 8 bases lining up with TRBD1. The receptor was derived from a man aged 55 to 70 in good health. The CDR3 DNA reads TGTGCCACCAGTGATAAAACCGGGACAGGCTACTTTGGGCATGGCCACACCTTC. It is translated as CATSDKTGTGYFGHGHTF.